Listed below are T cell receptor beta chains from one sample, sequenced in a study of tumor-infiltrating lymphocytes in primary liver carcinoma. TCRdb reprocessed the multiplex PCR reads via MiXCR and lists one record per CDR3 protein. The table lists fewer than 400,000 distinct CDR3 sequences, around 50% of them singletons. Material: peripheral blood. The receptors come from a young woman with primary liver carcinoma and hepatitis B virus infection. The CDR3 runs from the conserved cysteine through the conserved F or W. The order of the fields is clone size, J gene, V gene, D gene, CDR3 protein, CDR3 DNA. D genes are given only for firm matches. A row's size may be missing; if present it is once, few, many or a size class.

NA TRBJ2-6 TRBV13 TRBD1 CASSLASAGGTGANVLTF TGTGCCAGCAGCTTAGCATCCGCAGGGGGCACTGGGGCCAACGTCCTGACTTTC
NA TRBJ2-7 TRBV7-9 NA CASSLVPGTPYEQYF TGTGCCAGCAGCTTAGTTCCCGGGACACCCTACGAGCAGTACTTC
many TRBJ2-1 TRBV29-1 TRBD1 CSVVTGHEQFF TGCAGCGTGGTGACAGGGCATGAGCAGTTCTTC
many TRBJ2-1 TRBV11-2 NA CASSFQGNNEQFF TGTGCCAGCAGCTTCCAGGGTAACAATGAGCAGTTCTTC
few TRBJ2-1 TRBV4-2 TRBD2 CASSQDIGFGGRGDNEQFF TGTGCCAGCAGCCAAGATATCGGGTTTGGAGGGAGGGGAGACAATGAGCAGTTCTTC
NA TRBJ2-1 TRBV2 NA CASIGLQEQFF TGTGCCAGCATAGGGCTGCAAGAGCAGTTCTTC
many TRBJ2-5 TRBV4-1 TRBD1 CASSHGQGVGTQYF TGCGCCAGCAGCCACGGACAGGGCGTAGGGACCCAGTACTTC
few TRBJ1-2 TRBV5-1 TRBD1 CASSKPGQIYGYTF TGCGCCAGCAGCAAACCGGGACAGATATATGGCTACACCTTC
few TRBJ2-5 TRBV5-5 TRBD2 CASSLGLARQETQYF TGTGCCAGCAGCTTGGGACTAGCGAGGCAAGAGACCCAGTACTTC
NA TRBJ2-5 TRBV28 NA CASSTPEADKRTQYF TGTGCCAGCAGTACGCCAGAAGCGGACAAGAGAACCCAGTACTTC
NA TRBJ2-7 TRBV12-5 TRBD1 CASGLTRQGGSYEQNF TGTGCTAGTGGTTTGACTAGACAGGGTGGCTCCTACGAGCAGAACTTC